The entry that follows covers one TCR beta chain sequence. This clone's antigen is unknown. Base quality data are lacking; no much larger clone is found one base away. Healthy HIV-negative adults with no recently reported acute infections or vaccinations were included as donors. Only Caucasian adults living in Nashville, Tennessee, USA were represented among the donors. CD4+ T cells were enriched by magnetic negative selection; naive cells were then positively selected on CD45RA, and the negative fraction formed the memory subset. After blood collection by leukapheresis, PBMCs were isolated using Ficoll-Histopaque density gradient centrifugation and then cryopreserved in the vapor phase of liquid nitrogen. Purity and quantity of every magnetically sorted T cell population were checked by analytical flow cytometry. From each sorted fraction, genomic DNA was isolated and quantified by UV absorbance on a Nanodrop 2000c.

Sequences SNHLY (CDR1) and FYNNEI (CDR2) are obtained from the germline V gene. Deletion took 1 base off V and 3 bases off J, with a span of 10 bases between the germline ends. The CDR3 spans 14 residues, from the cysteine through the phenylalanine. Only the CDR3 DNA stays, 42 bases, in frame from base 1. The data stem from a study of shared clonotypes between healthy human individuals (dated by TCRdb to about 2020). Some background on the complete study: The cohort comprised two women and a few men aged 18 to 49 years. Between about 0.94 and 8.9 billion PBMCs per donor were obtained by leukapheresis. Different laboratories and diverse techniques were used to prepare libraries and sequence TCR repertoires, to increase sequencing depth and limit assay-specific biases. Blood TCR repertoires of a handful of healthy adults were deeply sequenced to estimate repertoire size and the extent of clonotype sharing between individuals. Per donor, three plates each were used for CD4 naive and CD4 memory, two for CD8 naive, and one for CD8 memory. Study-level results and caveats: Naive subsets generally had larger estimated clonotype richness than memory subsets. Compared with non-shared clonotypes, the clonotypes found in all four sorted-subset donors had higher generation probabilities. Only blood was sampled, and tissue TCR repertoires likely differ from those in blood. Based on pairwise subsampling, the degree of clonotype sharing among donors was expected to be affected by sequencing depth. Because the study included a small number of donors, the genetic and exposure-history diversity represented was limited. Across a few donors, roughly 5.4% of naive CD4, more than 3% of naive CD8, 2% to 2.5% of memory CD4, and under 0.45% of memory CD8 clonotypes were shared. Even with the large sequencing depth, rarefaction of the sorted-subset datasets indicated that sequencing was incomplete.

TCR CDR3 regions were amplified from genomic DNA by multiplex PCR using the deep immunoSEQ assay. For each cell subset, the extracted genomic DNA was distributed evenly across all wells of several immunoSEQ 96-well plates, and each plate served as one replicate. Each replicate PCR for sorted subsets received around 210 ng genomic DNA, equal to tens of thousands of T cell genomes. Purified libraries were quantified with a Qubit 3.0 fluorometer, sized on a Bioanalyzer 2100, and re-quantified with the KAPA Library Quantification kit. A separate single-read 150-cycle Illumina NextSeq 550 flow cell was used to sequence each immunoSEQ 96-well plate. Concerning the study's data processing: Because the immunoSEQ output included only junctional sequences and no quality scores, the filtering could not be the same as the filtering used for full-length reads. To assign V/J genes and CDR3, sequences were annotated against IMGT germline references using PyIR, a Python wrapper for IgBLAST v1.9. Reads were filtered out if the reads had weak V/J assignments (E-value above 1e-6), no CDR3, stop codons, out-of-frame junctions, or ambiguous translated residues. V3J clonotypes were defined by identical inferred V gene, J gene, and CDR3 amino acid sequence. The percentage overlap between two repertoires was calculated by dividing the number of shared unique clonotypes by the size of the smaller repertoire. Richness of each repertoire was evaluated using RTK rarefaction, the Chao1 estimator, and Recon v2.1 estimates of unobserved clonotypes. OLGA was used to compute generation probabilities for all TCRbeta clonotypes that the gDNA method yielded from a handful of donors. In TCRdb, the immuneACCESS table is reduced to in-frame sequences with V and J assigned. These tables do not hold every clone; where another copy was compared, an unresolved V gene accounts for under half, and the others remain unexplained. D and trimming come from the DNA, and the V and J calls and clone size come from that table. This sample holds more than 2,000,000 clones; 85% to 95% were observed only once. About 0.41% of the sample goes to the ten largest clones.

The rearranged chain carries TRBV2 and TRBJ2-7, with no confidently assigned D gene. The receptor was isolated from a man between 18 and 35 years old in good health. Some clones in this sample may be carry-over from other donors' samples. Sequenced input: naive CD4+ T cells from PBMCs. Interpreted using the paper, the cell subset or site label stands for: CD45RA+ positively selected. The DNA is as follows: TGTGCCAGCAGTGAAGGGCGGACCCTCTACGAGCAGTACTTC. The translation is CASSEGRTLYEQYF.